Detailed here is one T cell receptor (beta chain). This specimen belongs to a study of OX40 agonist ivuxolimab in advanced cancers. The wider study: Patient treatment consisted of intravenous ivuxolimab administration every 2 weeks at 0.01 to 10 mg/kg.

Assay: immunoSEQ multiplex PCR; the TCRdb copy retains only in-frame clones and omits some. The table includes about 73,000 clones, more than 80% detected once. Patients who had autoimmune disease history or got systemic immunosuppression were left out. At baseline, cycle 4 day 1, and cycle 7 day 1, blood was sampled. Germline CDR1 and CDR2: SGHTA and FQGNSA. The CDR3 has 17 amino acids. The V segment lost 4 bases and the J segment 2 bases; nucleotides outside the gene matches: 8. Sequences were derived from CD4+ or CD8+ T cells sorted from blood, sampled in a trial of the OX40 agonist ivuxolimab. The chain joins TRBV7-2 to TRBJ2-3, with 11 bases aligning to TRBD2. The sequence was collected from an adult with an advanced solid tumor such as melanoma, head and neck, liver or kidney cancer. The CDR3 coding sequence is TGTGCCAGCAGCTCCCCTAGCGGGAGGCCCTACACAGATACGCAGTATTTT. This sequence encodes CASSSPSGRPYTDTQYF.